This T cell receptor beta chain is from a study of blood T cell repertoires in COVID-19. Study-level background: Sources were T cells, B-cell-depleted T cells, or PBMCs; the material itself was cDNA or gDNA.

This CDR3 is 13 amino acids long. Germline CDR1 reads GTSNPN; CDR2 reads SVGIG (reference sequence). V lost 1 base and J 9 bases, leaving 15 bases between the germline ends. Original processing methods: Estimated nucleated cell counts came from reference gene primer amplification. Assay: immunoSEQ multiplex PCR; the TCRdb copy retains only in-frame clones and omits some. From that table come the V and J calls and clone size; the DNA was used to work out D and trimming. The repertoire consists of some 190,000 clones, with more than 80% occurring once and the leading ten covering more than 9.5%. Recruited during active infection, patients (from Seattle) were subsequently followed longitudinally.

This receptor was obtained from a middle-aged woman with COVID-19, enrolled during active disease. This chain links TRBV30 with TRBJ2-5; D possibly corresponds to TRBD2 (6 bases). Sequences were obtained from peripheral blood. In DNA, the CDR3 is TGTGCCTGGAGTGATGATCCGGGGAGGTCCCAGTACTTC. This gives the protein CAWSDDPGRSQYF.